These 22 T cell receptor beta chains were all obtained from the same sample, sequenced in a study of T cell repertoires in cytomegalovirus infection. MiXCR, applied by TCRdb to the reads, yields one record per CDR3 protein. The repertoire holds fewer than 550,000 distinct CDR3 sequences, with 26% as singletons. Sequences were obtained from PBMCs. The receptors were gathered from a human donor in good health (CMV status not recorded). Some clones in this sample may be carry-over from other donors' samples.

This clonotype showed up just a few times. The chain is built from TRBV6-1 and TRBJ1-1, with a weak D call TRBD1 (6 bases). The CDR3 consists of 14 residues. From germline, CDR1 is MNHNS and CDR2 SASEGT. Deletions cut 3 bases from V and 2 bases from J, with 10 bases between. CDR3 nucleotide sequence: TGTGCCAGCAGTGATTCAGGGGTAAACACTGAAGCTTTCTTT. This sequence encodes CASSDSGVNTEAFF.

The V gene is TRBV4-1, the J gene TRBJ2-1, with a weak D call TRBD2 (6 bases). Trimming shortened V by 0 bases and J by 3 bases, and 12 bases separated the two germline ends. The CDR3 totals 16 residues. Germline V gives CDR1 MGHRA, CDR2 YSYEKL. As DNA, the CDR3 is TGCGCCAGCAGCCAAGATGTAGGGCGGGACTACAATGAGCAGTTCTTC. Protein sequence: CASSQDVGRDYNEQFF.

This clonotype showed up just a few times. V gene TRBV7-2 combines with J gene TRBJ2-5; maybe TRBD1 (6 bases). CDR3 length: 16 amino acids. Looked up from germline, CDR1 is SGHTA and CDR2 is FQGNSA. Trimming shortened V by 2 bases and J by 9 bases, and 22 bases separated the two germline ends. CDR3 sequence reads: CASSLSRDGPKGAQYF. CDR3 coding DNA: TGTGCCAGCAGCTTATCCCGGGACGGACCCAAGGGGGCCCAGTACTTC.

This clonotype appeared many times. This chain joins TRBV7-2 and TRBJ1-4, with D maybe TRBD1 (5 bases). CDR3 length equals 16 residues. The V end was cut by 4 bases, the J end by 0 bases, with 12 bases between. The germline gives CDR1 SGHTA, CDR2 FQGNSA. Written as DNA, the CDR3 is TGTGCCAGCAGCTCACAGGCCCCCTCAACTAATGAAAAACTGTTTTTT. Protein product: CASSSQAPSTNEKLFF.

This clonotype was seen a few times. The V call is TRBV6-2 or TRBV6-3, the J call TRBJ2-1; D remains unclear. Germline V CDR1 and CDR2: MNHEY, SVGEGT. The V end lost 6 bases, the J end lost 0 bases, and 15 bases lay between the germline ends. The CDR3 is 16 amino acids. In nucleotides, the CDR3 is TGTGCCAGCAGCCGCCCCTCTAGTTCCTCCTACAATGAGCAGTTCTTC. As protein: CASSRPSSSSYNEQFF.

Ten or more counts support this clonotype. This chain joins TRBV7-2 and TRBJ1-1; D is uncertain. This CDR3 comprises 10 residues. Looked up from germline, CDR1 is SGHTA and CDR2 is FQGNSA. The ends were cut back, 3 bases at V and 9 bases at J, with 5 bases in the middle. In DNA, the CDR3 is TGTGCCAGCAGCTTCACCCAAGCTTTCTTT. Protein: CASSFTQAFF.

This chain connects TRBV12-3 or TRBV12-4 to TRBJ2-7, with 7 bases lining up with TRBD1. The CDR3 has 15 amino acids. V was clipped by 5 bases and J by 3 bases; unmatched bases: 10. The CDR3: CASSQDRAPSYEQYF. CDR3 DNA: TGTGCCAGCAGTCAAGACAGGGCCCCCAGCTACGAGCAGTACTTC.

The table lists this clonotype with a few counts. This chain connects TRBV20-1 to TRBJ2-1, with a weak D call TRBD2 (5 bases). The V gene's germline CDR1 is DFQATT and CDR2 SNEGSKA (reference sequence). This CDR3 spans 17 amino acids. V lost 0 bases, J lost 0 bases, and 15 bases lay in between. The CDR3 DNA is TGCAGTGCTAGAGATCCCAGCGGTCGAAGCTCCTACAATGAGCAGTTCTTC. Translation gives CSARDPSGRSSYNEQFF.

This clonotype was detected ten times or more. The chain employs TRBV7-6 and TRBJ2-5, with D unclear. V was clipped by 0 bases and J by 5 bases, with 10 bases between them. Germline assignment: CDR1 SGHVS and CDR2 FNYEAQ. The length of the CDR3 is 14 residues. CDR3 sequence (DNA): TGTGCCAGCAGCTTAGCGTACAAATCGGAGACCCAGTACTTC. This codes for CASSLAYKSETQYF.

The chain recombines TRBV5-6 with TRBJ2-7; 12 nucleotides align to TRBD2. The CDR3 is 17 residues long. Looked up from germline, CDR1 is SGHDT and CDR2 is YYEEEE. V shed 0 bases and J 5 bases; nucleotides not matched to a gene: 9. CDR3 sequence: CASSLGERRLAGDEQYV. CDR3 sequence (DNA): TGTGCCAGCAGCTTGGGGGAGAGGCGACTAGCGGGAGACGAGCAGTACGTC.

This chain links TRBV12-3 or TRBV12-4 with TRBJ1-4; a possible D gene is TRBD1 (6 bases). V lost 4 bases and J lost 8, with 11 bases in between. This CDR3 comprises 13 residues. CDR3 nucleotides: TGTGCCAGCAGTTCAGGACAGAGAGAAAAACTGTTTTTT. The encoded protein is CASSSGQREKLFF.

The V and J genes are TRBV19 and TRBJ2-7, with D perhaps TRBD1 (6 bases). Trimming took off 5 bases at V and 2 bases at J, with 16 bases between the two ends. Germline V gene lookup returns CDR1 LNHDA and CDR2 SQIVND (reference sequence). The CDR3 has 15 residues. CDR3 DNA sequence: TGTGCCAGTAGTCTCGTTCCAGGGGCGGCCTACGAGCAGTACTTC. Amino acid sequence: CASSLVPGAAYEQYF.

This clonotype was picked up a small number of times. The CDR3 region is CASSLAQASGTDTQYF. CDR3 sequence (DNA): TGTGCCAGCAGCTTAGCGCAGGCTAGCGGCACAGATACGCAGTATTTT. This chain connects TRBV7-2 to TRBJ2-3; maybe TRBD2 (6 bases). Per germline, CDR1 SGHTA and CDR2 FQGNSA. Trimming removed 0 bases from V and 1 base from J, with 11 bases in between. This CDR3 contains 16 residues. Complete variable domain (other parts from reference TRBV7-2 and TRBJ2-3): GAGVSQSPSNKVTEKGKDVELRCDPISGHTALYWYRQSLGQGLEFLIYFQGNSAPDKSGLPSDRFSAERTGGSVSTLTIQRTQQEDSAVYLCASSLAQASGTDTQYFGPGTRLTVL.

This clonotype was recorded at least ten times. This chain uses TRBV6-5 with TRBJ2-3, with 7 bases fitting TRBD2. Germline V gene sequence: CDR1 MNHEY, CDR2 SVGAGI. The length of the CDR3 is 16 residues. Trimming cost V 5 bases and J 4 bases; bases outside gene matches: 12. The CDR3 coding sequence is TGTGCCAGCAGTGCACTCGCGGGAGTAGGTGCAGATACGCAGTATTTT. It encodes CASSALAGVGADTQYF.

CDR3 bases: TGCAGCGTTGAAGATCAGCGGACAGGGGGCTACACCTTC. It encodes CSVEDQRTGGYTF. V usage is TRBV29-1 and J usage is TRBJ1-2; 8 nucleotides agree with TRBD1. There are 13 residues in the CDR3. Unmatched junction bases numbered 5, after V lost 0 bases and J lost 8 bases. Germline V gene data show CDR1 as SQVTM and CDR2 as ANQGSEA.

This chain connects TRBV6-6 to TRBJ2-2, with TRBD2 matching 9 bases. The CDR3 is 14 residues long. V trimming: 9 bases; J trimming: 2 bases; junction bases outside the gene matches: 4. In germline, CDR1 is MNHNY, CDR2 SVGAGI (reference sequence). Here the CDR3 reads CASGLAKNTGELFF. In DNA, the CDR3 is TGTGCCAGTGGACTAGCGAAAAACACCGGGGAGCTGTTTTTT.

V and J are TRBV6-2 or TRBV6-3 and TRBJ2-1; D might be TRBD1 or TRBD2, each matching 5 bases. The germline CDR1 and CDR2 sequences are MNHEY and SVGEGT. V shed 0 bases and J shed 2 bases, with 17 bases lying between them. This CDR3 comprises 18 residues. CDR3 protein: CASSYSNLRDPAYNEQFF. In DNA, the CDR3 is TGTGCCAGCAGTTACTCGAACCTCCGGGACCCAGCCTACAATGAGCAGTTCTTC.

This chain uses TRBV6-5 with TRBJ2-7; the match to TRBD1 covers 9 bases. With V trimmed by 2 bases and J by 0 bases, 11 bases remained unmatched. The CDR3 sequence is 18 residues long. In germline, CDR1 is MNHEY, CDR2 SVGAGI. CDR3 in DNA: TGTGCCAGCAGTTACACCTTTTTAGGACAGGGGATCTCCTACGAGCAGTACTTC. Translated, it gives CASSYTFLGQGISYEQYF.

The gene calls are TRBV20-1 and TRBJ2-1; TRBD2 agrees at 13 bases. The germline CDR1 and CDR2 sequences are DFQATT and SNEGSKA (reference sequence). V dropped 0 bases and J dropped 7; count of bases not matched to a gene: 6. The CDR3 has 16 amino acids. The CDR3 DNA follows: TGCAGTGCTAGAGACCGGACTAGCGGGAGAGATAATGAGCAGTTCTTC. Amino acid sequence: CSARDRTSGRDNEQFF.

The chain carries TRBV15 and TRBJ2-2, with D perhaps being TRBD1 or TRBD2 (5 bases each). The germline gives CDR1 LNHNV, CDR2 YYDKDF (reference sequence). V was trimmed by 4 bases and J by 5 bases, leaving 11 bases between them. The CDR3 totals 14 residues. CDR3 residues: CATSIGDGTGELFF. The CDR3, as DNA: TGTGCCACCAGCATCGGGGACGGAACCGGGGAGCTGTTTTTT.

This clonotype has ten or more counts. The chain combines TRBV7-8 with TRBJ2-1; 7 bases are a match to TRBD1. The ends lost 5 bases at V and 2 bases at J; junction bases unmatched: 6. The CDR3 spans 15 residues. The germline CDR1 and CDR2 sequences are SGHVS and FQNEAQ. The CDR3 is CASSLRDSAYNEQFF. In DNA form, the CDR3 reads TGTGCCAGCAGCCTAAGGGACAGTGCCTACAATGAGCAGTTCTTC.

This clonotype was counted a few times. The V call is TRBV7-2, the J call TRBJ2-3; perhaps TRBD2 as D (6 bases). V was pared by 5 bases and J by 1 base, with 19 bases between. The CDR3 has 17 residues. Germline loops: CDR1 SGHTA, CDR2 FQGNSA. The CDR3 loop is CASSGGGHFSRTDTQYF. The CDR3 bases are TGTGCCAGCAGCGGGGGAGGACACTTTTCACGCACAGATACGCAGTATTTT.